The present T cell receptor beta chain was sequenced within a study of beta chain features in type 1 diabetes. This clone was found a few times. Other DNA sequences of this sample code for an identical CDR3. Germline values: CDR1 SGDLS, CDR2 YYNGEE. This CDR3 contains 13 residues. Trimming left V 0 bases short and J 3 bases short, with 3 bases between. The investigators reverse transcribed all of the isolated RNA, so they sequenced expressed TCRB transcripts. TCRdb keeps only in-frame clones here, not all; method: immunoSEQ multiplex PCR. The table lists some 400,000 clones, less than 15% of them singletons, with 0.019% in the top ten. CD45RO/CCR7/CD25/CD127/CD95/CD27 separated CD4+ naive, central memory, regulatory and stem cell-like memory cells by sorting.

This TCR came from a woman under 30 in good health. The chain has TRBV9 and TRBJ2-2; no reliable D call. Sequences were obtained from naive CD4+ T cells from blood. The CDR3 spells CASSVADTGELFF. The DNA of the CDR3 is TGTGCCAGCAGCGTAGCCGACACCGGGGAGCTGTTTTTT.